This TCR beta chain originates from a study of T cell responses to AZD1222 COVID-19 vaccine. Study results and caveats: Variant regions that are unmutated are reportedly the target of nearly half of spike-specific TCRs. Baseline testing showed seropositivity in only six AZD1222 recipients. Spike-specific TCR depth and breadth grew after two AZD1222 doses. Clonal diversity was possibly underestimated, and the donors were mostly white British, with more females.

TCRdb keeps only in-frame clones here, not all; method: immunoSEQ multiplex PCR. Of roughly 170,000 clones in the sample, approximately 94% were seen once. The CDR3 contains 16 residues. The germline V gene has CDR1 MDHEN and CDR2 SYDVKM. Unmatched junction bases numbered 13, after V lost 2 bases and J lost 9 bases. With regard to this clone: The target antigen is unknown.

This receptor was identified in an adult who received the AZD1222 COVID-19 vaccine. The starting material was peripheral blood, obtained 28 days after the second AZD1222 dose. The rearrangement joins TRBV28 to TRBJ1-2; the match to TRBD1 covers 9 bases. The CDR3 nucleotides read TGTGCCAGCAGTTTAGCCGGGACAGGGAATATTAGGAGCTACACCTTC. This codes for CASSLAGTGNIRSYTF.